The 18 T cell receptor beta chains below come from one sample, sequenced in a study of blood T cell repertoires in COVID-19. Libraries were prepared by immunoSEQ multiplex PCR; TCRdb keeps only in-frame clonotypes and omits some of them. The sample lists tens of thousands of clones; around 81% were seen once. Material: peripheral blood. The receptors originated from a woman aged 80 or over with active or convalescent COVID-19.

This chain links TRBV15 with TRBJ2-7, with 7 bases identical to TRBD2. J lost 2 bases, V lost 0 bases, and 4 bases had no gene match. This CDR3 has 15 amino acids. Germline V gene sequence: CDR1 LNHNV, CDR2 YYDKDF (reference sequence). The CDR3 coding sequence is TGTGCCACCAGCAGAGAGAGGGACTACACCTACGAGCAGTACTTC. It specifies CATSRERDYTYEQYF.

The CDR3 DNA sequence: TGTGCCAGCAGCCAAGATCGTGAGCAGTTCTTC. Its protein is CASSQDREQFF. V is TRBV14 and J is TRBJ2-1; D unresolved. The germline V gene encodes CDR1 SGHDN and CDR2 FVKESK. V was pared by 0 bases and J by 9 bases, with 3 bases between. The CDR3 contains 11 residues. Variable domain in full (rest from reference TRBV14 and TRBJ2-1): EAGVTQFPSHSVIEKGQTVTLRCDPISGHDNLYWYRRVMGKEIKFLLHFVKESKQDESGMPNNRFLAERTGGTYSTLKVQPAELEDSGVYFCASSQDREQFFGPGTRLTVL.

V gene TRBV19 combines with J gene TRBJ1-5, with 8 bases matching TRBD1. Germline CDR1 reads LNHDA; CDR2 reads SQIVND (reference sequence). The ends lost 10 bases at V and 0 bases at J; junction bases unmatched: 8. The CDR3 contains 15 residues. This CDR3 is CATTPGQASNQPQHF. The CDR3 DNA is TGTGCCACCACTCCGGGACAGGCTAGCAATCAGCCCCAGCATTTT.

The CDR3 protein is CASSQERGTGTGNSPLHF. The CDR3 DNA reads as TGTGCCAGCAGCCAAGAGAGAGGGACAGGCACAGGAAATTCACCCCTCCACTTT. The chain couples TRBV4-2 to TRBJ1-6; 8 bases fit TRBD1. Germline CDR1 LGHNA, CDR2 YNFKEQ. V gave up 0 bases and J gave up 7 bases; unmatched junction bases: 11. This CDR3 is built from 18 residues.

The chain is built from TRBV3-1 (or the pseudogene TRBV3-2) and TRBJ1-6, with 7 bases lining up with TRBD1. This CDR3 is 14 amino acids long. V trimming: 3 bases; J trimming: 5 bases; junction bases outside the gene matches: 1. In germline, CDR1 is LGHDT, CDR2 YNNKEL (reference sequence). The CDR3 DNA sequence: TGTGCCAGCAGCCATGGGACAGATAATTCACCCCTCCACTTT. The encoded protein is CASSHGTDNSPLHF.

The V call is TRBV3-1 (or the pseudogene TRBV3-2), the J call TRBJ2-5; 7 bases line up with TRBD1. The CDR3 is made up of 13 amino acids. V gave up 4 bases and J gave up 5 bases; unmatched junction bases: 4. The V gene's germline CDR1 is LGHDT and CDR2 YNNKEL (reference sequence). The CDR3 is CASSPETGETQYF. For the CDR3, the DNA is TGTGCCAGCAGCCCGGAGACAGGGGAGACCCAGTACTTC.

This chain links TRBV5-1 with TRBJ2-3; 9 bases are a match to TRBD2. This CDR3 has 15 residues. Trimming removed 3 bases from V and 5 bases from J; junction bases left unmatched: 7. Looked up from germline, CDR1 is SGHRS and CDR2 is YFSETQ. The chain's CDR3 is CASSYRREGQDTQYF. CDR3 nucleotide sequence: TGCGCCAGCAGCTACCGGCGGGAGGGCCAAGATACGCAGTATTTT.

The chain couples TRBV5-1 to TRBJ2-1; TRBD2 agrees at 9 bases. V trimming: 7 bases; J trimming: 4 bases; junction bases outside the gene matches: 12. In germline, CDR1 is SGHRS, CDR2 YFSETQ. The CDR3 has 16 amino acids. CDR3 nucleotides: TGCGCCAGCTTCTCCCAGGGAGCGGGGGGTTACAATGAGCAGTTCTTC. It translates to CASFSQGAGGYNEQFF.

The chain is built from TRBV29-1 and TRBJ1-5; 8 bases agree with TRBD1. The V gene end was trimmed by 7 bases and the J gene end by 4 bases; junction bases not matched to a gene: 6. The germline V gene encodes CDR1 SQVTM and CDR2 ANQGSEA. The CDR3 length is 13 residues. The CDR3 nucleotides read TGCAGCGCCGGGACAGGTGGTAATCAGCCCCAGCATTTT. Translation gives CSAGTGGNQPQHF.

The J gene is TRBJ1-5, the V gene TRBV5-6; 7 bases agree with TRBD1. CDR1 is SGHDT and CDR2 is YYEEEE in the germline V gene. V lost 2 bases, J lost 5 bases, and 1 base stayed unmatched. This CDR3 contains 13 residues. CDR3 protein: CASSFTGDQPQHF. The CDR3 nucleotides read TGTGCCAGCAGCTTTACAGGGGATCAGCCCCAGCATTTT. Full variable domain (missing parts from reference TRBV5-6 and TRBJ1-5): DAGVTQSPTHLIKTRGQQVTLRCSPKSGHDTVSWYQQALGQGPQFIFQYYEEEERQRGNFPDRFSGHQFPNYSSELNVNALLLGDSALYLCASSFTGDQPQHFGDGTRLSIL.

The chain carries TRBV6-2 or TRBV6-3 and TRBJ1-3; TRBD1 is a possible D gene (5 bases). The CDR3 totals 16 residues. Germline CDR1 reads MNHEY; CDR2 reads SVGEGT. The V gene lost 0 bases and the J gene lost 2 bases, with 11 bases spanning the gap. The CDR3 sequence is CASSYSDRRTGNTIYF. The CDR3, as DNA: TGTGCCAGCAGTTACTCAGACAGAAGGACTGGAAACACCATATATTTT.

As to this clone: A much more abundant neighbour one base away suggests this may be a read error. Other DNA sequences within the sample encode an identical CDR3. The chain combines TRBV13 with TRBJ2-1; TRBD2 aligns across 8 bases. There are 14 residues in the CDR3. Germline V gene sequence: CDR1 PRHDT, CDR2 FYEKMQ (reference sequence). Germline trimming cut 0 bases from V and 10 bases from J; bases unmatched to any gene: 5. CDR3 amino acids: CASSLGTGGREQFF. DNA for the CDR3: TGTGCCAGCAGCTTAGGGACGGGGGGGCGGGAGCAGTTCTTC.

The J gene is TRBJ2-7, the V gene TRBV10-2; D is possibly TRBD1 (6 bases). The V end was cut by 8 bases, the J end by 1 base, with 12 bases between. The CDR3 is 13 residues long. Germline CDR1 and CDR2: WSHSY and SAAADI. In nucleotides, the CDR3 is TGCGCCAGCTCCCGGGACAAGTCCTACGAGCAGTACTTC. It specifies CASSRDKSYEQYF.

This clone was counted only a few times. The V and J genes are TRBV29-1 and TRBJ2-7; 7 bases match TRBD1. The CDR3 covers 14 residues. V lost 6 bases to trimming and J lost 2 bases; unmatched junction nucleotides: 10. The germline V gene has CDR1 SQVTM and CDR2 ANQGSEA. The CDR3 bases are TGCAGCGTCGCCCCCAGACAGGGCCCCTACGAGCAGTACTTC. Its protein product is CSVAPRQGPYEQYF.

The chain couples TRBV5-6 to TRBJ2-3; tentative D call: TRBD1 (6 bases). The CDR3 is 16 residues long. From germline, CDR1 is SGHDT and CDR2 YYEEEE. V was trimmed by 0 bases and J by 4 bases, leaving 15 bases between them. This CDR3 reads CASSLALGGGSDTQYF. The CDR3 DNA reads TGTGCCAGCAGCTTGGCATTAGGGGGTGGGTCAGATACGCAGTATTTT.

CDR3 loop: CASGTDTEAFF. CDR3 DNA sequence: TGTGCCAGCGGGACAGACACTGAAGCTTTCTTT. The rearrangement joins TRBV2 to TRBJ1-1; 7 bases agree with TRBD1. The CDR3 has 11 amino acids. V shed 8 bases and J 3 bases; nucleotides not matched to a gene: 0. Germline values: CDR1 SNHLY, CDR2 FYNNEI.

This clone was counted once. The V gene is TRBV7-2, the J gene TRBJ1-2; D is possibly TRBD1 (6 bases). CDR1 is SGHTA, CDR2 FQGNSA, per germline. Trimming stripped 5 bases from V and 4 bases from J, with 14 bases between. The CDR3 runs 14 residues. CDR3: CASSPLGAGYGYTF. Written as DNA, the CDR3 is TGTGCCAGCAGCCCCCTGGGGGCAGGCTATGGCTACACCTTC.

This chain links TRBV18 with TRBJ2-7; 8 nucleotides match TRBD1. CDR1 and CDR2 from the germline V gene are KGHSH and LQKENI. The length of the CDR3 is 14 residues. J lost 0 bases, V lost 2 bases, and 0 bases had no gene match. The DNA of the CDR3 is TGTGCCAGCTCACCAGACAGGGGCTCCTACGAGCAGTACTTC. It is translated as CASSPDRGSYEQYF. Full variable domain (missing parts from reference TRBV18 and TRBJ2-7): NAGVMQNPRHLVRRRGQEARLRCSPMKGHSHVYWYRQLPEEGLKFMVYLQKENIIDESGMPKERFSAEFPKEGPSILRIQQVVRGDSAAYFCASSPDRGSYEQYFGPGTRLTVT.